The present T cell receptor beta chain was sequenced within a study of T cell clones after liver transplantation. Data came from immunoSEQ multiplex PCR; TCRdb stores just in-frame clones and leaves some out. The sample has more than 95,000 clones, around 84% seen once; the top ten hold 2.5% to 3%. Remarks on this clone: What it recognizes is unknown.

CDR3 length equals 17 residues. In germline, CDR1 is SGHTA, CDR2 FQGNSA. V lost 2 bases and J 1 base, leaving 12 bases between the germline ends. Notes on the study in general: These preliminary findings come from unstandardized post-transplant sampling times. In two subjects, few donor cells limited the measurable donor-reactive repertoire. Graft donor-reactive T cells may have migrated into the graft rather than being deleted.

The TCR was taken from a human patient who received a liver transplant. Some of the T cells may derive from the graft donor. Material: CD4+ T cells from blood, obtained around 48 months after liver transplant. V usage is TRBV7-2 and J usage is TRBJ1-6, with a weak D call TRBD1 (6 bases). CDR3: CASSLLVGGSYNSPLHF. In DNA, the CDR3 is TGTGCCAGCAGCTTACTTGTAGGGGGATCCTATAATTCACCCCTCCACTTT.